The 26 T cell receptor beta chains below come from one sample, sequenced in a study of blood T cells in healthy people across ages. The use of a sample-barcoded 5' primer and a J-beta primer mix characterized a second PCR of about 6 to 11 cycles. One entry per CDR3 protein, called by TCRdb with MiXCR from the 5' RACE reads. The data contain roughly 1,800,000 distinct CDR3 sequences, around 50% of them seen just once; the ten biggest clones take up around 2.1%. Sequenced input: blood. These receptors all come from a woman between 35 and 50 years old in good health.

This rearrangement joins TRBV6-5 to TRBJ2-7; the D gene could be TRBD1 or TRBD2 (5 bases each). The CDR3 covers 15 residues. With 2 bases removed from V and 2 bases from J, the gap between germline ends came to 13 bases. Germline V gives CDR1 MNHEY, CDR2 SVGAGI. The CDR3 DNA follows: TGTGCCAGCAGTTACGGGGTGGGGACGGCCTACGAGCAGTACTTC. Translating gives CASSYGVGTAYEQYF.

J is TRBJ1-2 and V is TRBV7-2, with a weak D call TRBD1 (5 bases). Trimming took 2 bases from V and 4 from J, leaving 8 bases between them. The CDR3 length is 13 residues. CDR1 and CDR2 (germline): SGHTA, FQGNSA. CDR3 in DNA: TGTGCCAGCAGCTTATTGACAGCCTATGGCTACACCTTC. Translated: CASSLLTAYGYTF. Complete variable domain (other parts from reference TRBV7-2 and TRBJ1-2): GAGVSQSPSNKVTEKGKDVELRCDPISGHTALYWYRQSLGQGLEFLIYFQGNSAPDKSGLPSDRFSAERTGGSVSTLTIQRTQQEDSAVYLCASSLLTAYGYTFGSGTRLTVV.

On this clonotype: Given a much more abundant clone one base away, this may be a read error. This CDR3 is CASSQYFTDTQYF. The CDR3 coding sequence is TGTGCCAGCAGCCAATACTTCACAGATACGCAGTATTTT. This chain connects TRBV4-2 to TRBJ2-3, with D unclear. Germline CDR1 is LGHNA and CDR2 is YNFKEQ. The CDR3 is 13 residues long. The V gene lost 2 bases and the J gene lost 2 bases, with 5 bases spanning the gap.

V gene TRBV21-1 combines with J gene TRBJ2-5. TRBV21-1 is listed as a pseudogene. The CDR3 totals 14 residues. CDR3: CASSNWGTQETQYF. CDR3 bases: TGTGCCAGCAGCAATTGGGGAACCCAAGAGACCCAGTACTTC.

This sequence joins TRBV29-1 and TRBJ1-1, with 11 bases identical to TRBD1. Trimming at V came to 0 bases and at J to 5 bases, leaving 5 bases not matched to a gene. CDR3 length: 15 amino acids. CDR1 and CDR2 (germline): SQVTM, ANQGSEA. CDR3 region: CSVEDLGTGGTEAFF. The CDR3 DNA follows: TGCAGCGTTGAAGATCTTGGGACAGGGGGGACTGAAGCTTTCTTT.

This clonotype came up a few times. CDR3 nucleotide sequence: TGCAGCGTTGAAGGAGGCGAGGACAGGGGGTCGGGGACCCAGTACTTC. Amino acid sequence: CSVEGGEDRGSGTQYF. The chain uses TRBV29-1 and TRBJ2-5; 10 bases fit TRBD1. Germline CDR1 is SQVTM and CDR2 is ANQGSEA. This CDR3 has 16 amino acids. V shed 1 base and J 7 bases; nucleotides not matched to a gene: 12.

The table lists this clonotype with a few counts. The V and J genes are TRBV7-9 and TRBJ2-5; TRBD1 matches 7 bases. This CDR3 comprises 15 residues. The germline gives CDR1 SEHNR, CDR2 FQNEAQ (reference sequence). V lost 5 bases to trimming and J lost 11 bases; unmatched junction nucleotides: 17. As DNA, the CDR3 is TGTGCCAGCAGCCCAGGACAGGATTTCGTGCGAGCGCAGTACTTC. Protein product: CASSPGQDFVRAQYF.

The genes are TRBV5-6 and TRBJ2-7, with 12 bases aligning to TRBD1. V lost 1 base to trimming and J lost 7 bases; unmatched junction nucleotides: 15. This CDR3 is built from 18 residues. CDR1 and CDR2 from the germline V gene are SGHDT and YYEEEE. This chain's CDR3 is CASSLRDRGPVDYNEQYF. As DNA, the CDR3 is TGTGCCAGCAGCTTGCGGGACAGGGGGCCCGTCGACTACAATGAGCAGTACTTC.

The CDR3 loop reads CASSPGSAAEQYF. The CDR3 DNA reads as TGTGCCAGCTCACCAGGGTCCGCTGCCGAGCAGTACTTC. The genes are TRBV18 and TRBJ2-4; D is ambiguous. The J call may be faulty, since TRBJ2-7 better matches the DNA end. Germline CDR1 reads KGHSH; CDR2 reads LQKENI. This CDR3 is 13 amino acids long.

This clonotype turned up a few times. The chain employs TRBV7-2 and TRBJ2-7, with 7 bases fitting TRBD1. The CDR3 is made up of 13 amino acids. Trimming took 5 bases from V and 2 from J; bases not matched to a gene: 3. The V gene's germline CDR1 is SGHTA and CDR2 FQGNSA. CDR3 region: CASSGDRPYEQYF. The CDR3, as DNA: TGTGCCAGCAGCGGGGACAGACCCTACGAGCAGTACTTC.

The chain combines TRBV20-1 with TRBJ2-1; 9 bases line up with TRBD1. Trimming at V came to 5 bases and at J to 4 bases, leaving 6 bases not matched to a gene. CDR3 length equals 14 residues. The V gene's germline CDR1 is DFQATT and CDR2 SNEGSKA (reference sequence). The DNA of the CDR3 is TGCAGTGCTGACGACAGGGGGAAGTACAATGAGCAGTTCTTC. Its translation is CSADDRGKYNEQFF.

This clonotype came up a few times. The chain employs TRBV28 and TRBJ2-5, with 8 bases lining up with TRBD2. The DNA end is more similar to TRBJ2-7, so the J call may be wrong. CDR1 is MDHEN and CDR2 is SYDVKM in the germline V gene. CDR3 length: 17 residues. The CDR3 nucleotides read TGTGCCAGCAGTTTCCGGAGCGGGGGCGTCCGGGACTACGAGCAGTACTTC. Protein: CASSFRSGGVRDYEQYF.

Only a few counts were recorded for this clonotype. V is TRBV4-3 and J is TRBJ1-1; D may be TRBD1 (6 bases). CDR1 is LGHNA and CDR2 is YSLEER in the germline V gene. V lost 5 bases, J lost 1 base, and 11 bases lay in between. This CDR3 comprises 14 residues. The CDR3 region has the DNA TGCGCCAGCAGCACACAGGGCCCGAACACTGAAGCTTTCTTT. Protein product: CASSTQGPNTEAFF.

This sequence joins TRBV6-4 and TRBJ2-7; D may be TRBD1 or TRBD2 (5 bases each). The germline V gene has CDR1 MRHNA and CDR2 SNTAGT. Trimming took 0 bases from V and 0 from J, leaving 9 bases between them. The CDR3 sequence is 15 residues long. CDR3 in amino acids: CASSDSKGSSYEQYF. The CDR3 DNA follows: TGTGCCAGCAGTGACTCGAAGGGGAGCTCCTACGAGCAGTACTTC.

A few counts support this clonotype. This rearrangement joins TRBV7-2 to TRBJ1-2; no firm D call. CDR1 is SGHTA and CDR2 is FQGNSA in the germline V gene. The CDR3 covers 13 residues. V gave up 7 bases and J gave up 0 bases, with 9 bases separating them. This CDR3 reads CASKALANYGYTF. Here the CDR3 DNA reads TGTGCCAGCAAGGCGTTAGCTAACTATGGCTACACCTTC.

V gene TRBV20-1 combines with J gene TRBJ2-3; 7 bases are a match to TRBD2. In germline, CDR1 is DFQATT, CDR2 SNEGSKA (reference sequence). CDR3 size: 19 residues. The trim removed 0 bases at V and 1 base at J, leaving 16 bases unmatched. The CDR3 DNA reads TGCAGTGCTAGAGATTGGGGATTCTCGCGGGGGACCGGCACAGATACGCAGTATTTT. Translating gives CSARDWGFSRGTGTDTQYF.

The gene calls are TRBV2 and TRBJ2-7, with TRBD2 identical over 8 bases. CDR3 length: 15 amino acids. The germline CDR1 and CDR2 sequences are SNHLY and FYNNEI. Trimming removed 8 bases from V and 2 bases from J; junction bases left unmatched: 11. CDR3 amino acids: CASGPQRGHPYEQYF. Here the CDR3 DNA reads TGTGCCAGCGGCCCCCAGCGGGGGCACCCCTACGAGCAGTACTTC.

A few counts support this clonotype. The chain combines TRBV6-2 or TRBV6-3 with TRBJ2-7; D perhaps matches TRBD1 (6 bases). Between the trimmed V and J ends, which lost 5 bases and 3 bases, there was a span of 11 bases. The germline CDR1 and CDR2 sequences are MNHEY and SVGEGT. This CDR3 region has 13 residues. The CDR3 DNA reads as TGTGCCAGCAGTGAGGACAGTAACTACGAGCAGTACTTC. Residues: CASSEDSNYEQYF.

Worth noting for this clonotype: Germline is not matched at one junction end, which may reflect a read error. The V and J genes are TRBV7-9 and TRBJ2-5, with 7 nucleotides matching TRBD1. The CDR3 is 18 residues long. Germline CDR1 is SEHNR and CDR2 is FQNEAQ (reference sequence). The CDR3 nucleotides are TGTGCCGGCAGCTTAGGCCGTCCGGGACAGATGTACCAAGAGACCCAGTACTTC. Translation: CAGSLGRPGQMYQETQYF.

This clonotype was detected only once. The V and J genes are TRBV7-2 and TRBJ1-2, with D tentatively TRBD1 (6 bases). The CDR3 loop spans 18 amino acids. Trimming took 4 bases from V and 2 from J, leaving 23 bases between them. Looked up from germline, CDR1 is SGHTA and CDR2 is FQGNSA. CDR3 amino acids: CASSSWPQGGPVNYGYTF. The CDR3 DNA follows: TGTGCCAGCAGCTCGTGGCCCCAAGGGGGGCCAGTCAACTATGGCTACACCTTC.

Comment on this clonotype: Possible read error: a much larger clone is one base away. The V call is TRBV11-2, the J call TRBJ2-1; D possibly corresponds to TRBD1 (5 bases). CDR3 length: 13 amino acids. CDR1 and CDR2 from the germline V gene are SGHAT and FQNNGV. The CDR3 is CTSSFAGLNEQFF. The CDR3 DNA follows: TGTACCAGCAGCTTTGCAGGGCTCAATGAGCAGTTCTTC.

The chain carries TRBV27 and TRBJ1-2; 9 nucleotides align to TRBD1. This CDR3 has 15 residues. V lost 0 bases, J lost 8 bases, and 7 bases stayed unmatched. From germline, CDR1 is MNHEY and CDR2 SMNVEV (reference sequence). The CDR3 DNA reads as TGTGCCAGCAGTTTATCGGGGGGACAGGGTGGAGGCTACACCTTC. Protein product: CASSLSGGQGGGYTF.

This clonotype showed up just a few times. V is TRBV10-2 and J is TRBJ2-5, with 10 bases identical to TRBD2. Germline CDR1 reads WSHSY; CDR2 reads SAAADI. After removal of 6 bases from V and 3 bases from J, the junction contained 1 base not matched to a gene. The CDR3 has 13 residues. The chain's CDR3 is CASRGTSEETQYF. The CDR3 DNA sequence: TGCGCCAGCAGGGGGACTAGCGAAGAGACCCAGTACTTC.

The chain employs TRBV6-1 and TRBJ2-3; D unclear. The CDR3 spans 14 residues. V lost 8 bases and J lost 1, with 13 bases in between. In germline, CDR1 is MNHNS, CDR2 SASEGT. The CDR3 DNA is TGTGCCAGCCTTAGAACCACCCGCACAGATACGCAGTATTTT. Translated, it gives CASLRTTRTDTQYF.

The chain has TRBV6-5 and TRBJ2-7; D is uncertain. The CDR3 consists of 15 residues. Trimming removed 3 bases from V and 0 bases from J, with 12 bases in between. Germline values: CDR1 MNHEY, CDR2 SVGAGI. CDR3 DNA: TGTGCCAGCAGTTATAAAAGGCAACTCTCCTACGAGCAGTACTTC. Translated: CASSYKRQLSYEQYF.

The chain has TRBV4-3 and TRBJ2-1; 9 bases are shared with TRBD2. The CDR3 is 16 residues long. V trimming: 4 bases; J trimming: 8 bases; junction bases outside the gene matches: 12. Germline values: CDR1 LGHNA, CDR2 YSLEER. Here the CDR3 DNA reads TGCGCCAGCAGCCCGAGATCTAGCGGGGTTTTGGATGAGCAGTTCTTC. As protein: CASSPRSSGVLDEQFF.